This passage covers 14 T cell receptor beta chains from one sample sequenced in a study of T cell responses to AZD1222 COVID-19 vaccine. Produced via immunoSEQ multiplex PCR; TCRdb's table is partial and in-frame only. Of around 110,000 clones in the sample, 70% to 90% are singletons; the top ten hold approximately 10%. Sequenced here: peripheral blood, sampled on day 0 of AZD1222 vaccination. The origin of the receptors is an adult in good health.

The chain links TRBV4-3 to TRBJ1-3; TRBD1 aligns across 8 bases. The length of the CDR3 is 16 residues. Germline assignment: CDR1 LGHNA and CDR2 YSLEER. The J segment lost 8 bases and the V segment lost 2 bases, leaving 11 bases of the junction unmatched. The DNA of the CDR3 is TGCGCCAGCAGCCAAACACCGACAGGGGCGGGAGACACCATATATTTT. Translated, it gives CASSQTPTGAGDTIYF.

The chain has TRBV3-1 (or the pseudogene TRBV3-2) and TRBJ1-1, with TRBD1 as a possible D gene (6 bases). The CDR3 is made up of 14 amino acids. CDR1 is LGHDT and CDR2 is YNNKEL in the germline V gene (reference sequence). With 4 bases removed from V and 0 bases from J, the gap between germline ends came to 9 bases. DNA for the CDR3: TGTGCCAGCAGCCCAGGACAGATGAACACTGAAGCTTTCTTT. Its protein product is CASSPGQMNTEAFF.

The rearrangement uses TRBV5-6 and TRBJ2-7; D remains ambiguous. The germline V and J ends were trimmed by 4 bases and 3 bases, with 5 bases remaining between them. CDR3 length equals 11 residues. Per germline, CDR1 SGHDT and CDR2 YYEEEE. The chain's CDR3 is CASSNYYEQYF. Written as DNA, the CDR3 is TGTGCCAGCAGCAACTACTACGAGCAGTACTTC.

The rearrangement joins TRBV6-1 to TRBJ1-5; 8 bases fit TRBD1. Trimming at V came to 2 bases and at J to 2 bases, leaving 8 bases not matched to a gene. Germline lookup yields CDR1 MNHNS and CDR2 SASEGT. CDR3 length equals 17 residues. DNA of the CDR3: TGTGCCAGCAGTGAACCTCCAGGGGGCGCGGGCAATCAGCCCCAGCATTTT. Its protein product is CASSEPPGGAGNQPQHF.

J is TRBJ1-1 and V is TRBV7-2, with 9 nucleotides matching TRBD1. Germline V gene sequence: CDR1 SGHTA, CDR2 FQGNSA. The CDR3 is made up of 17 amino acids. J gave up 6 bases and V 3 bases, and 14 bases lay outside the gene matches. DNA of the CDR3: TGTGCCAGCAGCTTCTCCGGGACAGGGTCAATGTCCTCTGAAGCTTTCTTT. Encoded protein: CASSFSGTGSMSSEAFF.

This chain joins TRBV7-9 and TRBJ2-7, with 16 bases aligning to TRBD2. Germline values: CDR1 SEHNR, CDR2 FQNEAQ (reference sequence). The CDR3 sequence is 15 residues long. With V trimmed by 5 bases and J by 3 bases, 1 base remained unmatched. CDR3 protein: CASSGTSGGGYEQYF. CDR3 in DNA: TGTGCCAGCAGCGGGACTAGCGGGGGGGGCTACGAGCAGTACTTC.

The V call is TRBV7-9, the J call TRBJ1-2; D unresolved. The CDR3 is 15 residues long. Germline CDR1 and CDR2: SEHNR and FQNEAQ (reference sequence). Trimming cost V 5 bases and J 1 base, with 14 bases left between them. CDR3 in amino acids: CASSLTDAVNYGYTF. As DNA, the CDR3 is TGTGCCAGCAGCCTAACGGACGCTGTTAACTATGGCTACACCTTC.

The chain recombines TRBV5-1 with TRBJ2-7; D call uncertain. The germline V gene has CDR1 SGHRS and CDR2 YFSETQ. Trimming took 0 bases from V and 3 from J, leaving 7 bases between them. The CDR3 contains 13 residues. CDR3 DNA: TGCGCCAGCAGCTTGGGGGCAGACTACGAGCAGTACTTC. Its protein is CASSLGADYEQYF.

The chain links TRBV30 to TRBJ1-6, with D perhaps matching TRBD1 (5 bases). The CDR3 covers 15 residues. The V end lost 2 bases, the J end lost 0 bases, and 8 bases lay between the germline ends. CDR1 and CDR2 from the germline V gene are GTSNPN and SVGIG (reference sequence). The CDR3 sequence: CAWSWGSSYNSPLHF. The DNA of the CDR3 is TGTGCCTGGAGTTGGGGGAGCTCCTATAATTCACCCCTCCACTTT.

This clone occurred a few times. V and J are TRBV11-3 and TRBJ2-4; 7 bases line up with TRBD1. Trimming at V came to 6 bases and at J to 5 bases, leaving 10 bases not matched to a gene. CDR3 size: 15 residues. Germline assignment: CDR1 SGHNT and CDR2 YENEEA. CDR3 sequence: CASSSGTAGENIQYF. The CDR3 DNA reads TGTGCCAGCAGTTCCGGGACAGCTGGGGAAAACATTCAGTACTTC.

The chain recombines TRBV5-1 with TRBJ2-5, with a possible D match to TRBD2 (6 bases). V shed 3 bases and J shed 4 bases, with 10 bases lying between them. There are 13 residues in the CDR3. The V gene's germline CDR1 is SGHRS and CDR2 YFSETQ. The chain's CDR3 is CASSSGGGETQYF. The CDR3, as DNA: TGCGCCAGCAGCTCCGGGGGAGGAGAGACCCAGTACTTC.

J is TRBJ1-2 and V is TRBV20-1, with D maybe TRBD1 (6 bases). V was clipped by 3 bases and J by 8 bases, with 10 bases between them. CDR1 is DFQATT, CDR2 SNEGSKA, per germline (reference sequence). The CDR3 contains 11 residues. The DNA of the CDR3 is TGCAGTGCTAGTTACAGGGACGGCTACACCTTC. Translation gives CSASYRDGYTF.

The V gene is TRBV4-1, the J gene TRBJ1-3; D gene uncertain. The CDR3 has 15 residues. CDR1 and CDR2 (germline): MGHRA, YSYEKL. V was pared by 2 bases and J by 0 bases, with 8 bases between. CDR3 sequence: CASSQFKSSGNTIYF. The DNA of the CDR3 is TGCGCCAGCAGCCAATTCAAAAGCTCTGGAAACACCATATATTTT.

This sequence joins TRBV19 and TRBJ1-3; the D gene is possibly TRBD1 (6 bases). The CDR3 consists of 17 residues. The germline CDR1 and CDR2 sequences are LNHDA and SQIVND (reference sequence). V was cut by 9 bases and J by 4 bases, with 25 bases left in between. CDR3 region: CASKRARATGSGNTIYF. The CDR3 DNA reads as TGTGCCAGCAAACGTGCCCGGGCAACAGGGTCCGGAAACACCATATATTTT.